A single sample gave rise to the 6 T cell receptor beta chains below, sequenced in a study of cytotoxic CD8 clonotypes in ibrutinib-treated CLL. Assay: immunoSEQ multiplex PCR; the TCRdb copy retains only in-frame clones and omits some. The top ten clones hold about 5% of a sample with 250,000 to 350,000 clones, roughly 76% of them seen once. The sample was PBMCs, taken at disease progression, from a patient treated with ibrutinib. All receptors derive from a human donor with chronic lymphocytic leukemia.

The chain joins TRBV21-1 to TRBJ2-2; the table's D call of TRBD2 was not tested on the DNA. TRBV21-1 is a documented pseudogene. This CDR3 has 17 amino acids. The CDR3 reads CASSRSGSGLNTGELFF. DNA for the CDR3: TGTGCCAGCAGCCGAAGCGGTTCGGGTTTGAACACCGGGGAGCTGTTTTTT.

V gene TRBV13 combines with J gene TRBJ2-5; D unclear. Between the trimmed V and J ends, which lost 5 bases and 4 bases, there was a span of 11 bases. From germline, CDR1 is PRHDT and CDR2 FYEKMQ (reference sequence). The CDR3 runs to 13 residues. The DNA of the CDR3 is TGTGCCAGCAGCCCCGGAGTGGGAGAGACCCAGTACTTC. This sequence encodes CASSPGVGETQYF.

V is TRBV4-1 and J is TRBJ1-6; tentatively, D is TRBD1 (6 bases). Germline V gene lookup returns CDR1 MGHRA and CDR2 YSYEKL. The length of the CDR3 is 17 residues. V dropped 4 bases and J dropped 6 bases, with 19 bases sitting between them. CDR3 amino acids: CASSPSYPTGVNSPLHF. As DNA, the CDR3 is TGCGCCAGCAGCCCAAGCTACCCGACAGGAGTTAATTCACCCCTCCACTTT.

This clone was detected only once. Here the CDR3 DNA reads TGTGCCAGCAGTGTCGGACAGGGGGCTCGGGGGACCCAGTACTTC. It translates to CASSVGQGARGTQYF. The genes are TRBV2 and TRBJ2-5; 11 bases are a match to TRBD1. V was clipped by 4 bases and J by 7 bases; unmatched bases: 8. The germline V gene has CDR1 SNHLY and CDR2 FYNNEI. The CDR3 is 15 residues long.

The rearrangement links TRBV7-9 to TRBJ2-2; 10 positions match TRBD2. Germline assignment: CDR1 SEHNR and CDR2 FQNEAQ (reference sequence). Trimming at V came to 3 bases and at J to 4 bases, leaving 11 bases not matched to a gene. CDR3 length: 18 residues. The CDR3 DNA sequence: TGTGCCAGCAGCTTGGGTCTAGCGGGAGTATCGGTCACCGGGGAGCTGTTTTTT. Residues: CASSLGLAGVSVTGELFF.

J is TRBJ2-5 and V is TRBV9; 7 nucleotides agree with TRBD1. J lost 4 bases, V lost 0 bases, and 6 bases had no gene match. The CDR3 covers 15 residues. From germline, CDR1 is SGDLS and CDR2 YYNGEE. In nucleotides, the CDR3 is TGTGCCAGCAGCGTAGGAGAGGACAGGAGAGAGACCCAGTACTTC. This translates into CASSVGEDRRETQYF.